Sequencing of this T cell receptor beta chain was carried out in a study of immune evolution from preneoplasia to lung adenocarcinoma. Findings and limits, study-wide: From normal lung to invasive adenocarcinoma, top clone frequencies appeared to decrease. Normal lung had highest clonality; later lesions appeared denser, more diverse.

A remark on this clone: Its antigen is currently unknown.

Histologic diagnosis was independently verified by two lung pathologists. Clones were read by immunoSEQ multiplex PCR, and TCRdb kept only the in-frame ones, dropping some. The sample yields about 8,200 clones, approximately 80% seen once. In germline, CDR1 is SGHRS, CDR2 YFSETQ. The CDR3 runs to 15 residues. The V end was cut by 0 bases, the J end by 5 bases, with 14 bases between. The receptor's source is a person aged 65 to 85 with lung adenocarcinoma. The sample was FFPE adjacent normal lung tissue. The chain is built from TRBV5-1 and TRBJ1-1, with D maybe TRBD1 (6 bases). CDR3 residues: CASSLEAGAETEAFF. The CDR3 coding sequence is TGCGCCAGCAGCTTGGAGGCAGGGGCGGAGACTGAAGCTTTCTTT.